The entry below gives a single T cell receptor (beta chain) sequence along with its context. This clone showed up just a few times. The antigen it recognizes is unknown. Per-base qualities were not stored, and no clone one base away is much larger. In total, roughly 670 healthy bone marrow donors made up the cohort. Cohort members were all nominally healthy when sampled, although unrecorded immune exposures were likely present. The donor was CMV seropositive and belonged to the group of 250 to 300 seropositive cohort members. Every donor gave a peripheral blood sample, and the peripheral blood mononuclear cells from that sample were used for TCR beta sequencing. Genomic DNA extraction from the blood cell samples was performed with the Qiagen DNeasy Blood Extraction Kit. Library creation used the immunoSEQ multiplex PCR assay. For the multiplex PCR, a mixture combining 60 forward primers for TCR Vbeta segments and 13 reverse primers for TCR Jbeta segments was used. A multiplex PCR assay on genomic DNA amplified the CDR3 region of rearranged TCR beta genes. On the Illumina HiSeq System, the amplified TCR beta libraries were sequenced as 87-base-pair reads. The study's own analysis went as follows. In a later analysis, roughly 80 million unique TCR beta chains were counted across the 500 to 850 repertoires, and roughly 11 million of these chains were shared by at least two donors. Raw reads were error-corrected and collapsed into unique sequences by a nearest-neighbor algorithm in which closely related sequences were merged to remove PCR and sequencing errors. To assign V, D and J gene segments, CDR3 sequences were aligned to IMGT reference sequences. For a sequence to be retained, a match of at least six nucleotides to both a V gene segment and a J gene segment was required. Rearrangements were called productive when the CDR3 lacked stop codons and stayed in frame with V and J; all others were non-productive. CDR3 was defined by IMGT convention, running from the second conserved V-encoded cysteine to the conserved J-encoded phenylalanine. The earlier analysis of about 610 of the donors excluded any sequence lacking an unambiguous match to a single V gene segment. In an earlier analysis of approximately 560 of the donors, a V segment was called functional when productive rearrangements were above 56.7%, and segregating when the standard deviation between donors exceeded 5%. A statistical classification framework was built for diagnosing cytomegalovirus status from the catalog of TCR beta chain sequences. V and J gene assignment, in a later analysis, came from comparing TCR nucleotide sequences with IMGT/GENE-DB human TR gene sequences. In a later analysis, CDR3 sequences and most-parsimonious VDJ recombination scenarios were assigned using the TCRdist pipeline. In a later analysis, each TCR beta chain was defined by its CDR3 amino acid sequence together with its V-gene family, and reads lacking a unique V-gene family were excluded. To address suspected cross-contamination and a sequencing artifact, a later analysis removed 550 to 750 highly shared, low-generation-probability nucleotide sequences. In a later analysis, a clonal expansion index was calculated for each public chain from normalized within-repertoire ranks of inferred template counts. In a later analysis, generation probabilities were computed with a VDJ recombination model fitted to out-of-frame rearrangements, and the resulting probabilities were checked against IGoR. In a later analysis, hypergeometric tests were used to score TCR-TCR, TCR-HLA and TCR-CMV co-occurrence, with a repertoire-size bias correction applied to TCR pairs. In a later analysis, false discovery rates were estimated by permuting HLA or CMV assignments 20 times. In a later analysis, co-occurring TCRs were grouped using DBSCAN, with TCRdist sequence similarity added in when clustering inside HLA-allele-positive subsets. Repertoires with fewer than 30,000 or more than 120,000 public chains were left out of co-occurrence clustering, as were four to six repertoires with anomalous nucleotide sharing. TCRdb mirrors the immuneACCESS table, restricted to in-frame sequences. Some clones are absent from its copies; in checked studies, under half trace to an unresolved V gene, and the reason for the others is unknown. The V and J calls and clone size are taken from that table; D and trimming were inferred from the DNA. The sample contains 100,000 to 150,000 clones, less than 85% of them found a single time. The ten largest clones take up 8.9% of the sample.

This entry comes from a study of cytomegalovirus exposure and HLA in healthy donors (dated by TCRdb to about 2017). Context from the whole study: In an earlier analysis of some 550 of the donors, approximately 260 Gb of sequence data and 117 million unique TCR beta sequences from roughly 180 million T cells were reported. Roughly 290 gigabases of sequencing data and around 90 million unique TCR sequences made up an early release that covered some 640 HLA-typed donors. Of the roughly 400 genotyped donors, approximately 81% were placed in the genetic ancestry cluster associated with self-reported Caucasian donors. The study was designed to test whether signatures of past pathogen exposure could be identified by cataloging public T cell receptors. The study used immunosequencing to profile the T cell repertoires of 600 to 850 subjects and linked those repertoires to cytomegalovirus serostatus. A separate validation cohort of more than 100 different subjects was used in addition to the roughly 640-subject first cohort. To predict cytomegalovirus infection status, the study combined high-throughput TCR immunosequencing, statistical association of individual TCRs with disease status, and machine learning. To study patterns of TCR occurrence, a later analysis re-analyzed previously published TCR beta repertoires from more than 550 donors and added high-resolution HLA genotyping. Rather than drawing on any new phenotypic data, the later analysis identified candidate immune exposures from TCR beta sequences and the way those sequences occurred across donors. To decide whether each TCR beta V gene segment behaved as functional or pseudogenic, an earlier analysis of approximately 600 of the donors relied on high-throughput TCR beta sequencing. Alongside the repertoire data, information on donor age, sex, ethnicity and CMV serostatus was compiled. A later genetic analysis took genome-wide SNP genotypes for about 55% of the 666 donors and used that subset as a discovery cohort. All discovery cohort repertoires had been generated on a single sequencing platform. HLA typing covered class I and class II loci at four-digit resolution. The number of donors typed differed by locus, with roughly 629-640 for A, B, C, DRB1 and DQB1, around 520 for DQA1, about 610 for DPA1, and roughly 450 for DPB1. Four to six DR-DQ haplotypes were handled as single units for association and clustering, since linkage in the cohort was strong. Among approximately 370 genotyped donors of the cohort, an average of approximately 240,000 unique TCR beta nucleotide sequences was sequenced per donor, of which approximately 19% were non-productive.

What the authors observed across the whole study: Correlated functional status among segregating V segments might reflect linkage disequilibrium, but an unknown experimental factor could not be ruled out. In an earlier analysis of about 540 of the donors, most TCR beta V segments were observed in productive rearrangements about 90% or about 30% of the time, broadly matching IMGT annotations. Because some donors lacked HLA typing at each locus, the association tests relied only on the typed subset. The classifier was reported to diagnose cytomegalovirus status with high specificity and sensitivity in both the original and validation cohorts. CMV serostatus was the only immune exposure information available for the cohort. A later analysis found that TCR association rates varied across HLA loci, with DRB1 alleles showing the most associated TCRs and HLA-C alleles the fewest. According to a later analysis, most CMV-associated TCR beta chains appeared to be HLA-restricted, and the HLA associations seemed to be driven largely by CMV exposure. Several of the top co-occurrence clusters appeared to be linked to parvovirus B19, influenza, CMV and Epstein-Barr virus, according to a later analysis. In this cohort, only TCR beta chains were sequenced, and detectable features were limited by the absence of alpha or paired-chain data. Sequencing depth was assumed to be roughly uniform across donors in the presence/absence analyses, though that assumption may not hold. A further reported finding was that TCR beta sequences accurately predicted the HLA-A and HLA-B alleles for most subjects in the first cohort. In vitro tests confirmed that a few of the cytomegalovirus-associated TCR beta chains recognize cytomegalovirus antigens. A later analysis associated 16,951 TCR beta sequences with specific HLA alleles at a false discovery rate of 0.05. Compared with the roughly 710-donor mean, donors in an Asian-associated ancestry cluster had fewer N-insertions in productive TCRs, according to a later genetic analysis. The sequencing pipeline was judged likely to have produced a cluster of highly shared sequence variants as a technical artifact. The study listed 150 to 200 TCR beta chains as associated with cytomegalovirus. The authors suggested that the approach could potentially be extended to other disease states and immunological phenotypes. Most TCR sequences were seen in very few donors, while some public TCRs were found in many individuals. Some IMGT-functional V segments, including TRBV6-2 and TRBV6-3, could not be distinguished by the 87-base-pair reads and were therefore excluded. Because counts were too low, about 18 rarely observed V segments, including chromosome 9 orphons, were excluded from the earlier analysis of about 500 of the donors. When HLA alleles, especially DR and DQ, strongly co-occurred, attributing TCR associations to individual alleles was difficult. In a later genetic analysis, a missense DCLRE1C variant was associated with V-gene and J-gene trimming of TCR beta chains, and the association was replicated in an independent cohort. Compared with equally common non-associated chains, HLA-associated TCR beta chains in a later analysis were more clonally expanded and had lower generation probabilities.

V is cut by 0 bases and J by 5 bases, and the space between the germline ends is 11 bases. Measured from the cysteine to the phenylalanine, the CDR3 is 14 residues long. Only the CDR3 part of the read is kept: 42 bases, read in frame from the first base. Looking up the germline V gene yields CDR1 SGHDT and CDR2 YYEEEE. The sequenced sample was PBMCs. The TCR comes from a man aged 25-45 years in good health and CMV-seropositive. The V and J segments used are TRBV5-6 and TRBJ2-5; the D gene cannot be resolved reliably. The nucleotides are TGTGCCAGCAGCTTGGCTGCGGTTTACGAGACCCAGTACTTC. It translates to CASSLAAVYETQYF.